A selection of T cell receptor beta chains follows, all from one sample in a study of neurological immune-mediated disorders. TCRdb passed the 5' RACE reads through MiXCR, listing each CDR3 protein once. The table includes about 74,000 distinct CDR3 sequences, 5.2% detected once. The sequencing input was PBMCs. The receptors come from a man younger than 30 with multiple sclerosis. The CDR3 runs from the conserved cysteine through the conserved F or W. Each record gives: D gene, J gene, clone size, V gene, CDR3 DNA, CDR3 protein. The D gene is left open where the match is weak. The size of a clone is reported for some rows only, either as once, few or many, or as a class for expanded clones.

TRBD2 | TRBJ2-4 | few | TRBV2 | TGTGCCAGCAGGGGACTAGCGGAAAGGAAAATTCAGTACTTC | CASRGLAERKIQYF
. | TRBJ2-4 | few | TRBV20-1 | TGCAGTGCTCCCGGGACCGGGGTAAACATTCAGTACTTC | CSAPGTGVNIQYF
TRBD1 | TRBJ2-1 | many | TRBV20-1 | TGCAGTGCTGGACAGGGGGCGCGGAATGAGCAGTTCTTC | CSAGQGARNEQFF
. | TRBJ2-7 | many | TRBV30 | TGTGCCTGGCAAAAATCGGGACTGTTCTACGAGCAGTACTTC | CAWQKSGLFYEQYF
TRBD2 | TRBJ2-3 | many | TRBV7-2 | TGTGCCAGCAGCCCTCTAGCGGCTAGCACAGATACGCAGTATTTT | CASSPLAASTDTQYF
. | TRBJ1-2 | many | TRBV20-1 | TGCAGTGCTATCAGGGGAATGGATGGCTACACCTTC | CSAIRGMDGYTF
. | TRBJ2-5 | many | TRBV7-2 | TGTGCCAGCAGCGACGGCCAAGAGACCCAGTACTTC | CASSDGQETQYF
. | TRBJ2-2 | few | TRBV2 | TGTGCCAGCGGGGGGACAGTAACAACCGGGGAGCTGTTTTTT | CASGGTVTTGELFF
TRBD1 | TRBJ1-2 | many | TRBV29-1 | TGCAGCGTCGCGGGACAGGCTAACTATGGCTACACCTTC | CSVAGQANYGYTF
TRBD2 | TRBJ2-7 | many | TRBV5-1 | TGCGCCAGCAGCTGGGAGACTAGCGGACTCTACGAGCAGTACTTC | CASSWETSGLYEQYF
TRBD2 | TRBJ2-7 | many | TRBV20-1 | TGCAGTGCTAGAGATCCGGGAGGGCGAATAAGCGAGCAGTACTTC | CSARDPGGRISEQYF
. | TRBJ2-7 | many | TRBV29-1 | TGCAGCGCCTCAGTTTCCTACGAGCAGTACTTC | CSASVSYEQYF
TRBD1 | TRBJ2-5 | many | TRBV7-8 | TGTGCCAGCAGCCTCCAACAGGGGGACGGGGAGACCCAGTACTTC | CASSLQQGDGETQYF
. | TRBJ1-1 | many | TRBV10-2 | TGCGCCAGCAGTACTTTACTAGTCGTTGAAGCTTTCTTT | CASSTLLVVEAFF
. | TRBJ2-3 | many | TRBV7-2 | TGTGCCAGCAGCTTAGTTGGGGACAAGTGGGATACGCAGTATTTT | CASSLVGDKWDTQYF
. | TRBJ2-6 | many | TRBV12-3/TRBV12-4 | TGTGCCAGCAGCGAACAGGGAGTTGGGGCCAACGTCCTGACTTTC | CASSEQGVGANVLTF
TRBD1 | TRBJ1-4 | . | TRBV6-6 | TGTGCCAGCAGTCTCGGGACAGGGCGGGAAAAACTGTTTTTT | CASSLGTGREKLFF
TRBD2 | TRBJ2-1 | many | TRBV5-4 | TGTGCCAGCACACGGGGTAGCGGGACATACAATGAGCAGTTCTTC | CASTRGSGTYNEQFF
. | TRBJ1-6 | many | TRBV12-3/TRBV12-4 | TGTGCCAGCGGTTCAGGGCTGGGAAATTCACCCCTCCACTTT | CASGSGLGNSPLHF
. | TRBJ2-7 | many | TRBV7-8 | TGTGCCAGCAGCTTGGGGATAGGCATCACCTACGAGCAGTACTTC | CASSLGIGITYEQYF
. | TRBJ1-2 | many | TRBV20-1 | TGCAGTGCTACTTACCCGGGGCAGGGCAGTGGCTTGGGCTACACCTTC | CSATYPGQGSGLGYTF
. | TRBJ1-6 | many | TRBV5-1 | TGCGCCAGTCAGGGCGCGACAGATAATTCACCCCTCCACTTT | CASQGATDNSPLHF
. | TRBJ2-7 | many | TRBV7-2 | TGTGCCAGCGCAAGGATCCGAGGGCCCGGGAACTACGAGCAGTACTTC | CASARIRGPGNYEQYF
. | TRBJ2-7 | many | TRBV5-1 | TGCGCCAGCAGGGAAATTGAGGAGCAGTACTTC | CASREIEEQYF
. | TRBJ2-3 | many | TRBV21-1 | TGTGCCAGCAAGCGACGGGGGGGCCCCGATACGCAGTATTTT | CASKRRGGPDTQYF
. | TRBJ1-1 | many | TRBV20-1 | TGCAGTGCTAGACCAGGGACGGAGAACACTGAAGCTTTCTTT | CSARPGTENTEAFF